This T cell receptor beta chain derives from a study of shared clonotypes between healthy human individuals (dated by TCRdb to 2019 to 2021). Broadly, across the study: A few men and a couple of women, aged 18 to 49 years, made up the cohort. Between about 0.8 and 9 billion PBMCs per donor were obtained by leukapheresis. The study deeply sequenced blood TCR repertoires of five healthy adults to estimate repertoire size and the extent of clonotype sharing between individuals. For each donor, three plates each were used for CD4 naive and CD4 memory, two plates were used for CD8 naive, and one plate was used for CD8 memory. Libraries were prepared and TCR repertoires were sequenced by different laboratories using diverse techniques, in order to increase sequencing depth and limit assay-specific biases. Study-level results and caveats: Incomplete sequencing was indicated by rarefaction of sorted-subset datasets, despite the large sequencing depth. Because the study included only a small number of donors, the genetic and exposure-history diversity represented was limited. Sharing across a few donors was observed for about 5% of naive CD4, under 4% of naive CD8, 2% to 2.5% of memory CD4, and roughly 0.4% of memory CD8 clonotypes. Higher generation probabilities were observed for clonotypes shared by all four sorted-subset donors than for non-shared clonotypes. Based on pairwise subsampling, the degree of clonotype sharing among donors was expected to be affected by sequencing depth. Larger estimated clonotype richness was generally found for naive subsets than for memory subsets. Sampling was restricted to blood, and TCR repertoires in tissues likely differ from the TCR repertoires found in blood.

In the case of this clone: Its antigen is unknown. Base qualities were left out, and no much larger clone turns up one base away.

The donors were healthy, HIV-negative adults with no recently reported acute infections or vaccinations. Only Caucasian adults living in Nashville, Tennessee, USA were represented among the donors. Magnetic negative selection was used to enrich CD4+ T cells, after which naive cells were positively selected on CD45RA and the negative fraction became the memory subset. Blood was obtained by leukapheresis, after which PBMCs were separated by Ficoll-Histopaque density gradient centrifugation and cryopreserved in liquid nitrogen vapor phase. Analytical flow cytometry was used to check the purity and quantity of each magnetically sorted T cell population. Genomic DNA was isolated from each sorted fraction and quantified by UV absorbance on a Nanodrop 2000c. Using the deep immunoSEQ assay, multiplex PCR amplified TCR CDR3 regions from genomic DNA. Genomic DNA extracted from each cell subset was distributed evenly over all wells of several immunoSEQ 96-well plates, and each plate served as one replicate. For sorted subsets, 150 to 250 ng of genomic DNA, equivalent to 30,000 or so T cell genomes, went into each replicate PCR. Purified libraries were quantified with a Qubit 3.0 fluorometer, sized on a Bioanalyzer 2100, and re-quantified with the KAPA Library Quantification kit. Every immunoSEQ 96-well plate was sequenced on a separate single-read 150-cycle Illumina NextSeq 550 flow cell. Regarding the original processing steps: Because only junctional sequences without quality scores were contained in the immunoSEQ output, filtering matching that applied to full-length reads could not be performed. To assign V/J genes and CDR3, sequences were annotated using PyIR, a Python wrapper for IgBLAST v1.9, with IMGT germline references. Reads were filtered out if the reads had weak V/J assignments (E-value above 1e-6), no CDR3, stop codons, out-of-frame junctions, or ambiguous translated residues. V3J clonotypes were defined as sequences sharing an identical inferred V gene, J gene, and CDR3 amino acid sequence. To compute the percentage overlap between repertoires, the number of shared unique clonotypes was divided by the size of the smaller repertoire. Repertoire richness was assessed with RTK rarefaction, the Chao1 estimator, and Recon v2.1 estimates of unobserved clonotypes. Generation probabilities for all TCRbeta clonotypes obtained by the gDNA method from a handful of donors were computed using OLGA. This is the immuneACCESS table as TCRdb keeps it, with only in-frame sequences that have V and J called. A part of the clones is gone; compared with another copy, unresolved V genes explain less than half, and the rest is unexplained. The DNA gave D and trimming, while V, J and clone size come from that table. The table for this sample lists over a million clones; about 98.5% of them were counted only once. Together, the top ten hold 0.36% of the sample.

Input material: naive CD4+ T cells sorted from blood. This specimen's cell subset or site label, per the study, means: CD45RA+ positively selected. The sequence was obtained from a young man in good health.

The nucleotide sequence is TGTGCCAGCAGCCAACAGAGACCTATAGACCCATGGGGGACTGAAGCTTTCTTT. Its protein reads: CASSQQRPIDPWGTEAFF. Recombination joined TRBV14 with TRBJ1-1; 5 matching bases give a weak D call of TRBD1. From cysteine to phenylalanine, the CDR3 is 18 amino acids long. This entry keeps only the CDR3 DNA: 54 bases, framed from base 1. Cut back by 2 bases and 5 bases, the V and J ends lie 24 bases apart. CDR1 is given as SGHDN and CDR2 as FVKESK, both from the germline V gene. The variable domain in full, with residues beyond the CDR3 obtained from the reference TRBV14 and TRBJ1-1 genes, is EAGVTQFPSHSVIEKGQTVTLRCDPISGHDNLYWYRRVMGKEIKFLLHFVKESKQDESGMPNNRFLAERTGGTYSTLKVQPAELEDSGVYFCASSQQRPIDPWGTEAFFGQGTRLTVV.